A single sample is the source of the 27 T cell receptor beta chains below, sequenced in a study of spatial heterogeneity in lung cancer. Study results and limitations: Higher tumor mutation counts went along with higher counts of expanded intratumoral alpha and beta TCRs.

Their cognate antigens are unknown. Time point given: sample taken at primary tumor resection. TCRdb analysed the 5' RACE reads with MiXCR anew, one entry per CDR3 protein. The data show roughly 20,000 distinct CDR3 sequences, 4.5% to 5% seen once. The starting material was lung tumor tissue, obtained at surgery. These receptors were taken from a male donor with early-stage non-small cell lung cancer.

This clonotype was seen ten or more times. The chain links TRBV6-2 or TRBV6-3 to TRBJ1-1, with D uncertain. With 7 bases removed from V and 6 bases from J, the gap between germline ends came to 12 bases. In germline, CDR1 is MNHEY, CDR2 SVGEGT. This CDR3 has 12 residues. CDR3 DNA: TGTGCCAGCACCAACCGACGGGCTGAAGCTTTCTTT. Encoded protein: CASTNRRAEAFF.

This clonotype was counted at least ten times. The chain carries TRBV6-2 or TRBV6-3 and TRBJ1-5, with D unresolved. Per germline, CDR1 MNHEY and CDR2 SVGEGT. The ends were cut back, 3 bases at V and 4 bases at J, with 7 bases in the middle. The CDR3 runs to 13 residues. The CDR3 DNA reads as TGTGCCAGCAGTTATGGCCCGAATCAGCCCCAGCATTTT. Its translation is CASSYGPNQPQHF.

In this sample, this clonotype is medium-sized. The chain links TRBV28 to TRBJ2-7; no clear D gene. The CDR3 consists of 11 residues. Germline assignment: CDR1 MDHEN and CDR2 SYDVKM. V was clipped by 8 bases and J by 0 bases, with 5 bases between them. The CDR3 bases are TGTGCCAGCTCCTCCTCCTACGAGCAGTACTTC. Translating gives CASSSSYEQYF.

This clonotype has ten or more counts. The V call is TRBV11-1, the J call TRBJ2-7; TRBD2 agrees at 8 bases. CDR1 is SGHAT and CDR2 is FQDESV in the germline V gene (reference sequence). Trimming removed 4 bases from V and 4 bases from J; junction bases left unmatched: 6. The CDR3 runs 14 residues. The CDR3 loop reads CASSSAGREYEQYF. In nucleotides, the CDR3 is TGTGCCAGCAGCTCCGCCGGGAGGGAGTACGAGCAGTACTTC.

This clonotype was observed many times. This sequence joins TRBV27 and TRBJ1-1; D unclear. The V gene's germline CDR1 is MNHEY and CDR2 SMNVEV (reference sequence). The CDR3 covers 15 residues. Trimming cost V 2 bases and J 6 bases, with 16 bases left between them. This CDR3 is CASSLRALKKAEAFF. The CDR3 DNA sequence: TGTGCCAGCAGTTTAAGGGCCCTAAAGAAGGCTGAAGCTTTCTTT.

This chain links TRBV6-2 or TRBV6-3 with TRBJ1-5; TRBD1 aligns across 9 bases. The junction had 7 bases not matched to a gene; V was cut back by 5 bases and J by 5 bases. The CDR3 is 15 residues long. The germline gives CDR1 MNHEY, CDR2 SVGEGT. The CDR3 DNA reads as TGTGCCAGCAGTACCCGGGACAGGGCCGATCAGCCCCAGCATTTT. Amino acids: CASSTRDRADQPQHF.

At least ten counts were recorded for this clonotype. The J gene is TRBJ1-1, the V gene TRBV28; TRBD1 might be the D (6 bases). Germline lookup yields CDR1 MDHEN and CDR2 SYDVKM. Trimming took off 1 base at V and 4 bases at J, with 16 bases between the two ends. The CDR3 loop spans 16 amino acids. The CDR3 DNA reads TGTGCCAGCAGTTTATCGGCTGGGGGCAGCGGCACTGAAGCTTTCTTT. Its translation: CASSLSAGGSGTEAFF.

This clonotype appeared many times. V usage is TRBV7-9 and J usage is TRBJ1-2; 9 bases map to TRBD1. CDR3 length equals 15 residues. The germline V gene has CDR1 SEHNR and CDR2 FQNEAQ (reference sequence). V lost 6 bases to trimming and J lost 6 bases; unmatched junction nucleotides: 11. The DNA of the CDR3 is TGTGCCAGCAGTCAAAACACGGGACAGGGAAATGGCTACACCTTC. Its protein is CASSQNTGQGNGYTF.

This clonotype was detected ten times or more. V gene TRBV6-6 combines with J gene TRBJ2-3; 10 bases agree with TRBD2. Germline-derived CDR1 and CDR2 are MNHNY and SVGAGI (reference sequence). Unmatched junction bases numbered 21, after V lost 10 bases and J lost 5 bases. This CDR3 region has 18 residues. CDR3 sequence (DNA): TGTGCCACCCTTTCTAGCGGGGGCCAGTCATGGCGTAAAGATACGCAGTATTTT. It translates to CATLSSGGQSWRKDTQYF.

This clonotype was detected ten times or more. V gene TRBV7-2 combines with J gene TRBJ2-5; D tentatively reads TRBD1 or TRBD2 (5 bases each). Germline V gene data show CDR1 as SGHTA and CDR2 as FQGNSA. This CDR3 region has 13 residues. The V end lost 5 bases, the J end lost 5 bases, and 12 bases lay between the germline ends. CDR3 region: CASSPGTVETQYF. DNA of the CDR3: TGTGCCAGCAGCCCAGGGACGGTGGAGACCCAGTACTTC.

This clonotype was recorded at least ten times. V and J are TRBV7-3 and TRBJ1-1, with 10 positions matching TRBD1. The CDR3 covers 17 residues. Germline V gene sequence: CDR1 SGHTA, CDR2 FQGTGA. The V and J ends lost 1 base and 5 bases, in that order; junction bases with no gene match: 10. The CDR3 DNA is TGTGCCAGCAGCTTAAAGCCGCGGACAGGGGGATATACTGAAGCTTTCTTT. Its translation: CASSLKPRTGGYTEAFF.

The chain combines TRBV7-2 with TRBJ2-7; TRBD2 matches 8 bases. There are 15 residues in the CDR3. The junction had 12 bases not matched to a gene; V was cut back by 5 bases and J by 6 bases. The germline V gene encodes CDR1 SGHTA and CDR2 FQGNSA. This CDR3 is CASSPRGSGSREQYF. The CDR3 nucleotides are TGTGCCAGCAGCCCGCGGGGGAGCGGGAGTCGCGAGCAGTACTTC. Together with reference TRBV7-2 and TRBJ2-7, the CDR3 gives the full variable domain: GAGVSQSPSNKVTEKGKDVELRCDPISGHTALYWYRQSLGQGLEFLIYFQGNSAPDKSGLPSDRFSAERTGGSVSTLTIQRTQQEDSAVYLCASSPRGSGSREQYFGPGTRLTVT.

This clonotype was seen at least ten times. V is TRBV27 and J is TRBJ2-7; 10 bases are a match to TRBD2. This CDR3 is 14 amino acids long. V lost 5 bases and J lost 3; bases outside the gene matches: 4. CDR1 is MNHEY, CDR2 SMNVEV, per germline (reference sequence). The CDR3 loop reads CASSVTSGFYEQYF. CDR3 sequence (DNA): TGTGCCAGCAGTGTGACTAGCGGGTTCTACGAGCAGTACTTC.

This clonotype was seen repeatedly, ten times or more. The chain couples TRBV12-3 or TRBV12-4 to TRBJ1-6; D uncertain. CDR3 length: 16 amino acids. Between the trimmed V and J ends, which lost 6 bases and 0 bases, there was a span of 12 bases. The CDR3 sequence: CASRGTQSSYNSPLHF. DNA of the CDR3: TGTGCCAGCAGAGGTACCCAGAGCTCCTATAATTCACCCCTCCACTTT.

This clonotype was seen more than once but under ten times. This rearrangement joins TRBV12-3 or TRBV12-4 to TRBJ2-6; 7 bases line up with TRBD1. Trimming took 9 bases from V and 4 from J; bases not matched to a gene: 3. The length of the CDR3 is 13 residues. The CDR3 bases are TGTGCCAGTACAGGGGACGGGGCCAACGTCCTGACTTTC. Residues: CASTGDGANVLTF.

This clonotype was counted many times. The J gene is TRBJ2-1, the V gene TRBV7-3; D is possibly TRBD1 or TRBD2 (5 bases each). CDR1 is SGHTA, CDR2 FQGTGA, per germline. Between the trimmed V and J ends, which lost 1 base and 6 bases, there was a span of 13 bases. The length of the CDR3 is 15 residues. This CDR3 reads CASSLMVGLANEQFF. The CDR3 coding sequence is TGTGCCAGCAGCTTAATGGTGGGGCTAGCCAATGAGCAGTTCTTC.

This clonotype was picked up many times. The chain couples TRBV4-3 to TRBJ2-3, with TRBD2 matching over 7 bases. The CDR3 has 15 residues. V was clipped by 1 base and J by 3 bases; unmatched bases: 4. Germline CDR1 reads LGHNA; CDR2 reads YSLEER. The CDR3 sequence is CASSQAKRDTDTQYF. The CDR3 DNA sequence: TGCGCCAGCAGCCAAGCTAAGCGGGATACAGATACGCAGTATTTT.

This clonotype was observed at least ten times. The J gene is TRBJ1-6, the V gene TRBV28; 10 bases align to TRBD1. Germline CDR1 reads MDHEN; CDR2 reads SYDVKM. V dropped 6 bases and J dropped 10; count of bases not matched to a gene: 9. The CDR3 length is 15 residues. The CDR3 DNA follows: TGTGCCAGCAGACCCGGGACAGGGGCTTTGTCACCCCTCCACTTT. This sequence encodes CASRPGTGALSPLHF. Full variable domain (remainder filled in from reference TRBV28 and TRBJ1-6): DVKVTQSSRYLVKRTGEKVFLECVQDMDHENMFWYRQDPGLGLRLIYFSYDVKMKEKGDIPEGYSVSREKKERFSLILESASTNQTSMYLCASRPGTGALSPLHFGNGTRLTVT.

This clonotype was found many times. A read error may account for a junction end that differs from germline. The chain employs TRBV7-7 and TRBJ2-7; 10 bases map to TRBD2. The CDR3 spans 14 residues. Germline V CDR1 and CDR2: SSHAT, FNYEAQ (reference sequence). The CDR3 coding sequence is TGTGCTAGCAGCGTAGGACTAGCGGCGAGCGAGCAGTACTTC. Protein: CASSVGLAASEQYF.

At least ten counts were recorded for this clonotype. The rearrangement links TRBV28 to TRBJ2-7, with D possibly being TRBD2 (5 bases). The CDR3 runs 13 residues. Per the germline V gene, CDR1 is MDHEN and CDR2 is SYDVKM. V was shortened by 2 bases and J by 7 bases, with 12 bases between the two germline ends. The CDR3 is CASSLVVPGEQYF. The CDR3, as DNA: TGTGCCAGCAGTTTAGTGGTTCCGGGAGAGCAGTACTTC.

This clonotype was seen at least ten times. CDR3 residues: CASTYSRVAGYSYEQYF. As DNA, the CDR3 is TGTGCCAGCACCTACAGCCGGGTAGCGGGGTACTCCTACGAGCAGTACTTC. The chain has TRBV6-6 and TRBJ2-7, with 8 bases aligning to TRBD2. The CDR3 consists of 17 residues. After removal of 7 bases from V and 0 bases from J, the junction contained 14 bases not matched to a gene. Germline-derived CDR1 and CDR2 are MNHNY and SVGAGI (reference sequence).

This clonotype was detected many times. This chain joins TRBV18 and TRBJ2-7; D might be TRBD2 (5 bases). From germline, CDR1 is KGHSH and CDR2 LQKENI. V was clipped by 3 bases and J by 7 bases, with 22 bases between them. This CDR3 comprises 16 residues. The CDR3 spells CASSPEEEIYYEEQYF. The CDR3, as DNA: TGTGCCAGCTCACCCGAGGAGGAGATTTACTACGAGGAGCAGTACTTC.

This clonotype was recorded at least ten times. The CDR3 nucleotides are TGTGCCAGCAGTTACTCGTGGACTAGCGGGAGTATAAGGAACATTCAGTACTTC. It specifies CASSYSWTSGSIRNIQYF. The chain has TRBV6-5 and TRBJ2-4, with 13 bases lining up with TRBD2. The ends lost 0 bases at V and 7 bases at J; junction bases unmatched: 9. The CDR3 length is 18 residues. In germline, CDR1 is MNHEY, CDR2 SVGAGI.

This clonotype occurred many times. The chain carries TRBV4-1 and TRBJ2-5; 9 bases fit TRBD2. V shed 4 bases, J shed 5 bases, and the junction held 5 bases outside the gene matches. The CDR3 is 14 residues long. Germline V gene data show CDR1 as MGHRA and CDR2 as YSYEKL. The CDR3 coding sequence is TGCGCCAGCAGCCTGACCGGGACTAGCGAGACCCAGTACTTC. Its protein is CASSLTGTSETQYF.

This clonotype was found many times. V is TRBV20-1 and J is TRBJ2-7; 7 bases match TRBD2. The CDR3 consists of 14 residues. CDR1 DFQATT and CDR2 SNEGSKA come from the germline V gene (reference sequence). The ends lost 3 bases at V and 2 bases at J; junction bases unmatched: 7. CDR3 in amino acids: CSASNPSGTYEQYF. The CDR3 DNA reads TGCAGTGCTAGTAACCCCAGCGGGACCTACGAGCAGTACTTC.

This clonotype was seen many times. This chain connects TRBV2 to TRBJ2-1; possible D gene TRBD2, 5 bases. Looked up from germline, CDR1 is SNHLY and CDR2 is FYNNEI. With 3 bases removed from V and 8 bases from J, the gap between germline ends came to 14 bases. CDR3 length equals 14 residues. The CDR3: CASSDAEAVDEQFF. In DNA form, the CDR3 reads TGTGCCAGCAGTGACGCGGAGGCGGTAGATGAGCAGTTCTTC.

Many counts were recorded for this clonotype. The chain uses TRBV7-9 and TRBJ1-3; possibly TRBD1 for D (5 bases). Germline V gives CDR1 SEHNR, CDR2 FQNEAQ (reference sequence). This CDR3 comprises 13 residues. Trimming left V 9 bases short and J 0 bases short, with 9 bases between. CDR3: CARGESSGNTIYF. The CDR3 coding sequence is TGTGCCAGAGGGGAGAGCTCTGGAAACACCATATATTTT. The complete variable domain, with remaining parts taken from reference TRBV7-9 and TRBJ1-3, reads DTGVSQNPRHKITKRGQNVTFRCDPISEHNRLYWYRQTLGQGPEFLTYFQNEAQLEKSRLLSDRFSAERPKGSFSTLEIQRTEQGDSAMYLCARGESSGNTIYFGEGSWLTVV.